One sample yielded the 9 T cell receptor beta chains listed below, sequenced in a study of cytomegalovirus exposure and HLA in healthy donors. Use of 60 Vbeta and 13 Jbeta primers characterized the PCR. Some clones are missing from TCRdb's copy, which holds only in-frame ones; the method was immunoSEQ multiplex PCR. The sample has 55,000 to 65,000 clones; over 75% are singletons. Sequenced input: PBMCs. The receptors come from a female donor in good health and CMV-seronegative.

CDR3 DNA sequence: TGTGCCAGCCGGGACAGTGAAGCTTTCTTT. Amino acids: CASRDSEAFF. V gene TRBV19 combines with J gene TRBJ1-1, with TRBD1 identical over 7 bases. Trimming at V came to 9 bases and at J to 7 bases, leaving 2 bases not matched to a gene. The CDR3 runs 10 residues. The germline gives CDR1 LNHDA, CDR2 SQIVND (reference sequence).

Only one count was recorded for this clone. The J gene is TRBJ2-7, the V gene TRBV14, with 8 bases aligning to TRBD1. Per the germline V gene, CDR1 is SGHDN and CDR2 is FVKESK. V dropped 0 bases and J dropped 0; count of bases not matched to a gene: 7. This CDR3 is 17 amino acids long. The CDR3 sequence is CASSQEYRGKGSYEQYF. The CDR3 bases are TGTGCCAGCAGCCAAGAATACAGGGGGAAGGGCTCCTACGAGCAGTACTTC.

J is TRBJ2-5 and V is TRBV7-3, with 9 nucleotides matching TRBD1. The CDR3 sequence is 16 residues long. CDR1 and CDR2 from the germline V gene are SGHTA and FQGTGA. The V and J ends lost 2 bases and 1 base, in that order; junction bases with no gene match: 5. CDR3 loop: CASSLLGQGSQETQYF. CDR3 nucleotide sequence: TGTGCCAGCAGCTTATTGGGACAGGGTAGCCAAGAGACCCAGTACTTC.

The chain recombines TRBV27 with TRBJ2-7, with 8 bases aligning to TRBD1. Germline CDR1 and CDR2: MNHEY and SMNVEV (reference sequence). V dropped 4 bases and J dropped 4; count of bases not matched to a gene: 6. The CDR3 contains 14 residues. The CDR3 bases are TGTGCCAGCAGTTCACAGGGGGGTGTTTACGAGCAGTACTTC. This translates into CASSSQGGVYEQYF.

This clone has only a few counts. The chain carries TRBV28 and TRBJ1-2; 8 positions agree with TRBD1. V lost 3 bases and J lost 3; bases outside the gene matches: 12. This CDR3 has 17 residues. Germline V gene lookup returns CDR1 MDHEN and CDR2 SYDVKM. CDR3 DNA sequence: TGTGCCAGCAGTTTTGTGGCCTACAGGGGGGAGGACTATGGCTACACCTTC. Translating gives CASSFVAYRGEDYGYTF.

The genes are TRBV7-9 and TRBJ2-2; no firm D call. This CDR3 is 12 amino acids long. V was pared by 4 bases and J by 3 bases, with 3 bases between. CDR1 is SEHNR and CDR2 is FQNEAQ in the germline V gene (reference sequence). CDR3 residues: CASSSYTGELFF. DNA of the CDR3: TGTGCCAGCAGCTCTTACACCGGGGAGCTGTTTTTT.

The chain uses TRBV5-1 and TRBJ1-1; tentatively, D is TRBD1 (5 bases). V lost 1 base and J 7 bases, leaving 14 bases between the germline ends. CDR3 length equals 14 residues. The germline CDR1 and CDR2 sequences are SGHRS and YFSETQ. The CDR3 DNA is TGCGCCAGCAGCTTGATGGCCTCCAGGGATGAAGCTTTCTTT. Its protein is CASSLMASRDEAFF.

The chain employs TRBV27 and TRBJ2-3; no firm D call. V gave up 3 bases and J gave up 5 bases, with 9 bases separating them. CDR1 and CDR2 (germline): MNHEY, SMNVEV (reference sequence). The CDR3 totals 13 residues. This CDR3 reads CASSLPGGDTQYF. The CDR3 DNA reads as TGTGCCAGCAGTTTGCCGGGTGGAGATACGCAGTATTTT.

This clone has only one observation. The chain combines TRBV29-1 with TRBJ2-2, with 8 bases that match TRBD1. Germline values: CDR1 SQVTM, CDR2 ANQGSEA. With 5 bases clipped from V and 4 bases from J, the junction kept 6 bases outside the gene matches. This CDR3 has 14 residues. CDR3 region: CSVTDRVGTGELFF. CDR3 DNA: TGCAGCGTTACGGACAGGGTCGGCACCGGGGAGCTGTTTTTT.